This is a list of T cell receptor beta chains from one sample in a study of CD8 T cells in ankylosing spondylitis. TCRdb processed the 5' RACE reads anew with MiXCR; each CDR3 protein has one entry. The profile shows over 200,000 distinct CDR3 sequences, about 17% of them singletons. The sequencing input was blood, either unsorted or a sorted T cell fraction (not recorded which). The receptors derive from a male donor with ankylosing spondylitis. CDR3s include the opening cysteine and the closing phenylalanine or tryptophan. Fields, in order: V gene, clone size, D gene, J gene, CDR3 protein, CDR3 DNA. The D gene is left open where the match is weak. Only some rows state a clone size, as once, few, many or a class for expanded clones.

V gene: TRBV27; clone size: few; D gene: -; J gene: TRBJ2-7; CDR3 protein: CASSTGLLHYEQYF; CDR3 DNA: TGTGCCAGCAGTACGGGACTGCTTCACTACGAGCAGTACTTC
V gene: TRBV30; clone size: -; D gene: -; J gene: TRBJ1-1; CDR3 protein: CAWYGLTPDTEAFF; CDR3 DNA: TGTGCCTGGTATGGACTCACGCCGGACACTGAAGCTTTCTTT
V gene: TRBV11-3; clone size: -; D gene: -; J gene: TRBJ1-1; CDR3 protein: CASSLVSERTEAFF; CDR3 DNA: TGTGCCAGCAGCTTGGTGTCCGAGCGGACTGAAGCTTTCTTT
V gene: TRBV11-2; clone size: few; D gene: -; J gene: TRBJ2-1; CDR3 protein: CASSPNFGGGDEQFF; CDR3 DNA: TGTGCCAGCAGCCCCAACTTTGGAGGGGGCGATGAGCAGTTCTTC
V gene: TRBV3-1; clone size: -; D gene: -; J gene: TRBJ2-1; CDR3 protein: CASSQDSLAVNEQFF; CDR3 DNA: TGTGCCAGCAGCCAAGATTCGTTGGCAGTCAATGAGCAGTTCTTC
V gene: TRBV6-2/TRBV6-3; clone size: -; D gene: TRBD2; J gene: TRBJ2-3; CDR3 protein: CASSRLAGFHTDTQYF; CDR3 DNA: TGTGCCAGCAGCCGACTAGCGGGGTTTCACACAGATACGCAGTATTTT
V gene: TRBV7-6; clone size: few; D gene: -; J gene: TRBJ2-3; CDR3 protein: CASSQVEGPWDTQYF; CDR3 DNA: TGTGCCAGCAGCCAAGTTGAGGGGCCCTGGGATACGCAGTATTTT
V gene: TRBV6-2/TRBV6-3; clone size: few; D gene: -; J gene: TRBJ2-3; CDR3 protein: CASSYEAFSTDTQYF; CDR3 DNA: TGTGCCAGCAGTTACGAGGCCTTTTCCACAGATACGCAGTATTTT
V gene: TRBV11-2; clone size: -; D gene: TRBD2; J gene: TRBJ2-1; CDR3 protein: CASSHPHASGPNEQFF; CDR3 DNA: TGTGCCAGCAGCCACCCCCACGCTAGCGGGCCCAATGAGCAGTTCTTC
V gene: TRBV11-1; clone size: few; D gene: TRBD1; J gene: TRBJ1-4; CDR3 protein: CASSPRPGTGHEKLFF; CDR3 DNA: TGTGCCAGCAGCCCTCGCCCCGGGACAGGACATGAAAAACTGTTTTTT
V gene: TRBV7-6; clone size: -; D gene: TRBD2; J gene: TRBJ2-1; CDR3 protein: CASSRTSGTFYNEQFF; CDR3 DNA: TGTGCCAGCAGCCGGACTAGCGGGACGTTTTACAATGAGCAGTTCTTC
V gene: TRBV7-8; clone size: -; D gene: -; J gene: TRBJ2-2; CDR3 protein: CASSSGLGAGELFF; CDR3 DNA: TGTGCCAGCAGCTCCGGGCTGGGAGCCGGGGAGCTGTTTTTT
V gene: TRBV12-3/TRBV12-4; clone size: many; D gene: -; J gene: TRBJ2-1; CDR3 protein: CASSLALGGVGDNEQFF; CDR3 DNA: TGTGCCAGCAGTTTAGCCCTGGGCGGGGTGGGGGACAATGAGCAGTTCTTC
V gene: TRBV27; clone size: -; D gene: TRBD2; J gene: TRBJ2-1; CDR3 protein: CASSVGLAGLNEQFF; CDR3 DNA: TGTGCCAGCAGTGTAGGACTAGCGGGACTGAATGAGCAGTTCTTC
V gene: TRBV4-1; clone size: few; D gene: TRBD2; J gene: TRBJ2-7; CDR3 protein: CASSQVPGGAYEQYF; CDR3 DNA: TGCGCCAGCAGCCAAGTTCCGGGAGGGGCCTACGAGCAGTACTTC
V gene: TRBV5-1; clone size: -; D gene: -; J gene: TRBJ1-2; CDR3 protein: CASSLTYETDGYTF; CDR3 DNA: TGCGCCAGCAGCTTGACCTACGAGACGGATGGCTACACCTTC
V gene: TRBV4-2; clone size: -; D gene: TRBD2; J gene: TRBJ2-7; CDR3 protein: CASSQEGLHYSYEQYF; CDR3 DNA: TGTGCCAGCAGCCAAGAGGGACTACACTACTCCTACGAGCAGTACTTC
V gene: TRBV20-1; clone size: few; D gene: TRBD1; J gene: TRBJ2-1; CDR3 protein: CSATGTGGARYNEQFF; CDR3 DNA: TGCAGTGCGACCGGGACAGGGGGCGCGCGGTACAATGAGCAGTTCTTC
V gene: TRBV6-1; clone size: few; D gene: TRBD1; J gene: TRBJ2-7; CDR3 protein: CATIWGTGGKSEQYF; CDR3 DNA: TGTGCCACCATCTGGGGGACAGGGGGGAAAAGCGAGCAGTACTTC
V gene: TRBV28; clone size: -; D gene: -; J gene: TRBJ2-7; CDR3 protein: CASTSTTATYEQYF; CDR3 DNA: TGTGCCAGCACAAGTACGACAGCGACCTACGAGCAGTACTTC
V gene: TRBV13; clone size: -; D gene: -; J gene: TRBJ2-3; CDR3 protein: CASSPPRGMDTQYF; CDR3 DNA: TGTGCCAGCAGCCCACCCCGAGGGATGGATACGCAGTATTTT
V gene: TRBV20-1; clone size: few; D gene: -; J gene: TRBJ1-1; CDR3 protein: CSALGGTEAFF; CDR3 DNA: TGCAGTGCTTTGGGGGGCACTGAAGCTTTCTTT
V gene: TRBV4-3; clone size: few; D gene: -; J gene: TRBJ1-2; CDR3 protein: CASSQDGVGGYTF; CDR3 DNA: TGCGCCAGCAGCCAAGATGGGGTGGGGGGCTACACCTTC
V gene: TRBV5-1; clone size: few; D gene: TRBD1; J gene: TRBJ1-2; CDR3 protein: CASSLEGTGSSGYTF; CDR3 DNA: TGCGCCAGCAGCTTGGAAGGGACAGGGTCCTCTGGCTACACCTTC
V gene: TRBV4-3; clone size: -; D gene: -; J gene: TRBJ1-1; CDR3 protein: CASSHEFSNTEAFF; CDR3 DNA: TGCGCCAGCAGCCATGAGTTTTCGAACACTGAAGCTTTCTTT
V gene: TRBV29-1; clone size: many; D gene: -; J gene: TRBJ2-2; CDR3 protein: CSVGETGNTGELFF; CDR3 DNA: TGCAGCGTTGGGGAAACAGGGAACACCGGGGAGCTGTTTTTT
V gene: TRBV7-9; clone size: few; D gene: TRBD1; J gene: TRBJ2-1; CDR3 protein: CASSFLGQTSRGQFF; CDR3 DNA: TGTGCCAGCAGCTTTTTGGGACAGACCTCCCGGGGGCAGTTCTTC
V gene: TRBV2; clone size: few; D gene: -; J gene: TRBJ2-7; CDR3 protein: CASSEYGREQYF; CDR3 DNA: TGTGCCAGCAGTGAATATGGCCGTGAGCAGTACTTC
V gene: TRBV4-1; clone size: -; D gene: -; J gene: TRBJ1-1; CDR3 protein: CASSQEGRHPNTEAFF; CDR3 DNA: TGCGCCAGCAGCCAAGAAGGGAGACACCCGAACACTGAAGCTTTCTTT
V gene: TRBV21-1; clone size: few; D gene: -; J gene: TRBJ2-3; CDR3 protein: CASSKPVAGWGTDTQYF; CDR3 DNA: TGTGCCAGCAGCAAACCTGTAGCGGGATGGGGCACAGATACGCAGTATTTT
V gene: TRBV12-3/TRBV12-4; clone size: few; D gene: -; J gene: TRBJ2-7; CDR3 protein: CASSSGIGVYEQYF; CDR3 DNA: TGTGCCAGCAGTTCGGGGATTGGTGTCTACGAGCAGTACTTC
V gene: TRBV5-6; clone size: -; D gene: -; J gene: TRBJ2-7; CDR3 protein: CASSSAFYEQYF; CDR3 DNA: TGTGCCAGCAGCTCGGCCTTCTACGAGCAGTACTTC
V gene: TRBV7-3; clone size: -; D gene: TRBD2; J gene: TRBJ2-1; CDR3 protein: CASSRTTSGYWDEQFF; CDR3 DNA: TGTGCCAGCAGCCGAACGACTAGCGGGTATTGGGATGAGCAGTTCTTC
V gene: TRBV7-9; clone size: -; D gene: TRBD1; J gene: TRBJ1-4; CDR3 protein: CASSLTGPNEKLFF; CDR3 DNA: TGTGCCAGCAGCTTGACAGGGCCCAATGAAAAACTGTTTTTT
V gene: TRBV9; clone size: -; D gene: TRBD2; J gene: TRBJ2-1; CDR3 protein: CASSENVETSGLYNEQFF; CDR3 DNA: TGTGCCAGCAGCGAAAATGTCGAGACTAGCGGACTTTACAATGAGCAGTTCTTC
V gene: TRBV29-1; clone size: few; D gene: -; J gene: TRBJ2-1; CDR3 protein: CSPWGPYNEQFF; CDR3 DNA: TGCAGCCCCTGGGGACCCTACAATGAGCAGTTCTTC
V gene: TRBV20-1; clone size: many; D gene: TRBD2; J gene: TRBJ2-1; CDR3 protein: CSARELAGSYNEQFF; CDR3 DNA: TGCAGTGCTAGAGAACTAGCGGGGAGTTACAATGAGCAGTTCTTC
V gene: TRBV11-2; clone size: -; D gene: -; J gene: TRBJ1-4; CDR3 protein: CASSSEGLVTYEKLFF; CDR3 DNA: TGTGCCAGCAGCTCGGAGGGGTTGGTAACCTATGAAAAACTGTTTTTT
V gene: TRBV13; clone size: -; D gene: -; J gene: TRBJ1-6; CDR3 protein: CASSPSGSPLHF; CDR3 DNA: TGTGCCAGCAGCCCCAGCGGTTCACCCCTCCACTTT
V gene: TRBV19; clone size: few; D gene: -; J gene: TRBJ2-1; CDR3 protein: CASSILENEQFF; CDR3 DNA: TGTGCCAGTTCAATTCTGGAGAATGAGCAGTTCTTC
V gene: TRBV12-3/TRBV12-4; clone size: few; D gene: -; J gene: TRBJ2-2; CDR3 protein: CASSSNGNTGELFF; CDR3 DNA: TGTGCCAGCAGTTCCAACGGAAACACCGGGGAGCTGTTTTTT
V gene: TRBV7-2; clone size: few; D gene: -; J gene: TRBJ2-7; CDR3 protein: CASSFSGGQNEQYF; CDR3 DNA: TGTGCCAGCAGCTTTTCAGGGGGGCAGAACGAGCAGTACTTC
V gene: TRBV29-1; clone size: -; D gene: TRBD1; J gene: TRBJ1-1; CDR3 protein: CSVENRDRATVAFF; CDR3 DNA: TGCAGCGTTGAGAACCGGGACAGGGCAACTGTAGCTTTCTTT
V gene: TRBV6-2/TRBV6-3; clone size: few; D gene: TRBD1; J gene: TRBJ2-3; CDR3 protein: CASSLRQGTTDTQYF; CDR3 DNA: TGTGCCAGCAGTTTACGACAGGGGACGACAGATACGCAGTATTTT
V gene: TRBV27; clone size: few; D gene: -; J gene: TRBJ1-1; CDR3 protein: CASSLSIIGNTEAFF; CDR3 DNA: TGTGCCAGCAGTTTATCGATCATCGGGAACACTGAAGCTTTCTTT
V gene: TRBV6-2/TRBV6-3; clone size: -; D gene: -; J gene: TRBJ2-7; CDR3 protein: CASSYSTSHEQYF; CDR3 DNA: TGTGCCAGCAGTTACTCTACCTCCCACGAGCAGTACTTC
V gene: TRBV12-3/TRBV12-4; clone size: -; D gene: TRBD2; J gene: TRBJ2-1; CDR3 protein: CASSFFFGGANYNEQFF; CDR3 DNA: TGTGCCAGCAGTTTCTTTTTCGGGGGGGCCAACTACAATGAGCAGTTCTTC
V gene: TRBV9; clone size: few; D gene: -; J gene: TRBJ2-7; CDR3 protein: CASSVAPEAPYEQYF; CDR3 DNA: TGTGCCAGCAGCGTAGCCCCCGAGGCCCCCTACGAGCAGTACTTC
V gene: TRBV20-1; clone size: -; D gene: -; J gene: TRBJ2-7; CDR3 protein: CSAPSLPSYEQYF; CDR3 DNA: TGCAGTGCCCCTAGCCTCCCTTCCTACGAGCAGTACTTC
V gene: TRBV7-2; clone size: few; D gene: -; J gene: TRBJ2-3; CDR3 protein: CASSFSPAGTDTQYF; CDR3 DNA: TGTGCCAGCAGCTTCAGCCCGGCGGGGACAGATACGCAGTATTTT
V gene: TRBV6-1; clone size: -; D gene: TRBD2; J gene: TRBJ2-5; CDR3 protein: CASSPLTSGKETQYF; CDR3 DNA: TGTGCCAGCAGCCCGCTGACTAGCGGGAAAGAGACCCAGTACTTC
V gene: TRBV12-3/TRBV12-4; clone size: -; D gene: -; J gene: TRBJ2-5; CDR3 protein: CASTLPGGDETQYF; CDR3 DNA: TGTGCCAGCACCCTCCCAGGGGGGGACGAGACCCAGTACTTC
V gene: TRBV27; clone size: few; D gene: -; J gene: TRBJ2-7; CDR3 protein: CASSFYGTESPYEQYF; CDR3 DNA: TGTGCCAGCAGTTTCTATGGGACCGAAAGCCCCTACGAGCAGTACTTC
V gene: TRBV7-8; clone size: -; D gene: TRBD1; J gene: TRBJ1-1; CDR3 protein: CASSPIQGGAFF; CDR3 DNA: TGTGCCAGCAGCCCAATACAGGGGGGAGCTTTCTTT
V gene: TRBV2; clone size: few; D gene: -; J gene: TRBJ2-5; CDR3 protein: CASSAVGGQETQYF; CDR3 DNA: TGTGCCAGCAGTGCAGTCGGGGGCCAAGAGACCCAGTACTTC
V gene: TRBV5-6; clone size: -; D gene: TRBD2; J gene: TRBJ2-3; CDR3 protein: CVSSFIAGVKDTQYF; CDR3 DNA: TGTGTCAGCAGCTTTATAGCGGGAGTTAAAGATACGCAGTATTTT
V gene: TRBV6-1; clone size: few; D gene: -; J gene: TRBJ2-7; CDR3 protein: CASSEGDFYEQYF; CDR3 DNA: TGTGCCAGCAGTGAAGGGGACTTCTACGAGCAGTACTTC
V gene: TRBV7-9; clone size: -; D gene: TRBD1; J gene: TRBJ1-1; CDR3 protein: CASSLDRGVTEAFF; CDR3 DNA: TGTGCCAGCAGCTTAGACAGGGGGGTCACTGAAGCTTTCTTT
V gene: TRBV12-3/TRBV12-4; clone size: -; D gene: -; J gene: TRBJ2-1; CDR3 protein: CASSPHGGSNEQFF; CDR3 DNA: TGTGCCAGCAGTCCCCACGGGGGTTCTAATGAGCAGTTCTTC